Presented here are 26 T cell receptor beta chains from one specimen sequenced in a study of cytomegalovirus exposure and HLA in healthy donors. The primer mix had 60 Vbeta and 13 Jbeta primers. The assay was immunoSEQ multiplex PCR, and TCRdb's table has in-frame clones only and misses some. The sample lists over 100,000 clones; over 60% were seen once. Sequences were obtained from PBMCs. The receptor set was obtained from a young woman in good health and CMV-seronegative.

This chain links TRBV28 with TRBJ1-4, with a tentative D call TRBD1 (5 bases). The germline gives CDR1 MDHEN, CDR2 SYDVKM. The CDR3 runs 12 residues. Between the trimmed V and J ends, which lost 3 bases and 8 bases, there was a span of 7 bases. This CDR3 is CASSLQGEKLFF. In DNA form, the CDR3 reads TGTGCCAGCAGTTTGCAGGGCGAAAAACTGTTTTTT.

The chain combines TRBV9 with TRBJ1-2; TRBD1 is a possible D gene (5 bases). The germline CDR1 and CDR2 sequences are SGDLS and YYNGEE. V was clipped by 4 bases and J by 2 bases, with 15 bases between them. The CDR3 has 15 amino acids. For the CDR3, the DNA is TGTGCCAGCAGCCCCAGGGTTTCACAAAACTATGGCTACACCTTC. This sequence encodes CASSPRVSQNYGYTF. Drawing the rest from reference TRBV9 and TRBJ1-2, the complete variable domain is DSGVTQTPKHLITATGQRVTLRCSPRSGDLSVYWYQQSLDQGLQFLIQYYNGEERAKGNILERFSAQQFPDLHSELNLSSLELGDSALYFCASSPRVSQNYGYTFGSGTRLTVV.

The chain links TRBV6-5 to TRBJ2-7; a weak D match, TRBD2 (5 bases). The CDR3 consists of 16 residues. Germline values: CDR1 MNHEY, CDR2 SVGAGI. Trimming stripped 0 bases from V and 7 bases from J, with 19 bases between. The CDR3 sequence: CASSYSGAAVRREQYF. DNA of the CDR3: TGTGCCAGCAGTTACTCAGGCGCAGCGGTCCGGAGGGAGCAGTACTTC.

In DNA, the CDR3 is TGTGCCAGCAGTTCCAGCGGGCCACGCACAGATACGCAGTATTTT. This sequence encodes CASSSSGPRTDTQYF. J is TRBJ2-3 and V is TRBV5-6; possibly TRBD2 for D (6 bases). Per germline, CDR1 SGHDT and CDR2 YYEEEE. This CDR3 is built from 15 residues. Trimming left V 5 bases short and J 1 base short, with 14 bases between.

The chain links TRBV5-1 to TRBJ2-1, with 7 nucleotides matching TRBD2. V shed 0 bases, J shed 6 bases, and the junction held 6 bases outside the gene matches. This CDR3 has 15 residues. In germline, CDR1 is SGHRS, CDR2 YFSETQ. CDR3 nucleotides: TGCGCCAGCAGCTTGGGGGCGATAGCGGGCAATGAGCAGTTCTTC. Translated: CASSLGAIAGNEQFF.

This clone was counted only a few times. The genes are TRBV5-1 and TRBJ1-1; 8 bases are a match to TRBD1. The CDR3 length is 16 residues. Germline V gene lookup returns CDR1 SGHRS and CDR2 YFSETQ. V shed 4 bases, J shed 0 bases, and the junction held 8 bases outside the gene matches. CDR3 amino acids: CASSRTGTGLNTEAFF. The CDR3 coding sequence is TGCGCCAGCAGCCGGACCGGGACAGGTTTGAACACTGAAGCTTTCTTT.

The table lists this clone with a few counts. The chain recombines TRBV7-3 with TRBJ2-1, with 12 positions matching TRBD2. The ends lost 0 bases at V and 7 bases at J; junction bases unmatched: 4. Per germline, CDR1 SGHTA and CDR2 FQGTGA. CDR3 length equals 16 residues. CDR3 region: CASSLTLAGGSNEQFF. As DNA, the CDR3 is TGTGCCAGCAGCTTAACACTAGCGGGAGGTAGTAATGAGCAGTTCTTC.

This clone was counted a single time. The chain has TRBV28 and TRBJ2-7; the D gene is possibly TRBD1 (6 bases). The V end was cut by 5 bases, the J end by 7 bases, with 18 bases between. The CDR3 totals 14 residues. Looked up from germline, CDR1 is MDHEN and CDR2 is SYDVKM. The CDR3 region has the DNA TGTGCCAGCAGTCCCCCGGGACATCCGAGAGAGCAGTACTTC. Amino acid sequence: CASSPPGHPREQYF.

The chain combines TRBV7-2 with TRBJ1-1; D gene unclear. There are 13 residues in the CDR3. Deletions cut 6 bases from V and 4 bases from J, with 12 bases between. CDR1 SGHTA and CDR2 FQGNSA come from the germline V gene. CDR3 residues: CASSAGRRTEAFF. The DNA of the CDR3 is TGTGCCAGCAGTGCGGGCAGGCGCACTGAAGCTTTCTTT.

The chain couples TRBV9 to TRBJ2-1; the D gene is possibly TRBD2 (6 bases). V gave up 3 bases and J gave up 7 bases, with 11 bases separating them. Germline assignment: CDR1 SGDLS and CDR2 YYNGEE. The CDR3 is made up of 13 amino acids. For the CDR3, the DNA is TGTGCCAGCAGCGGGGTACTAGCTAATGAGCAGTTCTTC. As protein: CASSGVLANEQFF. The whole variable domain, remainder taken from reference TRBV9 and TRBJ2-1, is DSGVTQTPKHLITATGQRVTLRCSPRSGDLSVYWYQQSLDQGLQFLIQYYNGEERAKGNILERFSAQQFPDLHSELNLSSLELGDSALYFCASSGVLANEQFFGPGTRLTVL.

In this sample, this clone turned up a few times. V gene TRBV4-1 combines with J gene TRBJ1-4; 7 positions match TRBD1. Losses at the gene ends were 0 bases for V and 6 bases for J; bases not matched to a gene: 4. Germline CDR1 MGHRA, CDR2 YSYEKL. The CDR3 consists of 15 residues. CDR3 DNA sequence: TGCGCCAGCAGCCAAGAAGGGCAGGGGGATGAAAAACTGTTTTTT. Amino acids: CASSQEGQGDEKLFF.

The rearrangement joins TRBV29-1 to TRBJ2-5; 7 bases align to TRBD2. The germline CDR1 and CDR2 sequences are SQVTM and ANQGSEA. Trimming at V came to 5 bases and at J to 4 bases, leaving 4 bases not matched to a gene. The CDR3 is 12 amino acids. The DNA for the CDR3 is TGCAGCGTTTTGACTAGCTTAGAGACCCAGTACTTC. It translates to CSVLTSLETQYF.

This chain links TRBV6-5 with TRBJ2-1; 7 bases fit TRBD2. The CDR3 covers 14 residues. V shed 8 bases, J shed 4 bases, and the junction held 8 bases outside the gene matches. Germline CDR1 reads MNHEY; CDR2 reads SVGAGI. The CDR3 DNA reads TGTGCCAGCTCCCTTAGCGGGCCATACAATGAGCAGTTCTTC. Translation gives CASSLSGPYNEQFF.

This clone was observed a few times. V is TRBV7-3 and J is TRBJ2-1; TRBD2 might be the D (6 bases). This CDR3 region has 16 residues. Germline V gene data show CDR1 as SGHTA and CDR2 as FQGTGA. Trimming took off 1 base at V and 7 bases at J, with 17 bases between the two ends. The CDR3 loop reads CASSLSRLAGRNEQFF. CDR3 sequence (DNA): TGTGCCAGCAGCTTAAGCCGTCTGGCGGGAAGGAATGAGCAGTTCTTC.

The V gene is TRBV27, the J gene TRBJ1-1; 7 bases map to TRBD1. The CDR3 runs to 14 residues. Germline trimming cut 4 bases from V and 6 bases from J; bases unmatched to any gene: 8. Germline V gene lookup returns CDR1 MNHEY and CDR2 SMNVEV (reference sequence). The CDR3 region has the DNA TGTGCCAGCAGTTCCGGACTGAGGGGGCCTGAAGCTTTCTTT. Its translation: CASSSGLRGPEAFF.

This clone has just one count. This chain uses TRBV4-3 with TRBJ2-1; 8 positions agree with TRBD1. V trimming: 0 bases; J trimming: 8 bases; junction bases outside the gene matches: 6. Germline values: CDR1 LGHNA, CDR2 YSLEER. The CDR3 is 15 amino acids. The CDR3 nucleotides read TGCGCCAGCAGCCAAGAATCAGGGGGCAGGGATGAGCAGTTCTTC. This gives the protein CASSQESGGRDEQFF.

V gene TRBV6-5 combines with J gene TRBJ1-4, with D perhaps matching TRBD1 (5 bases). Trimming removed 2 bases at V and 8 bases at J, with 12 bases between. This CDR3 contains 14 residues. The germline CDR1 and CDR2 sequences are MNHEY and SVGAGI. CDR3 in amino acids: CASSYGQGNEKLFF. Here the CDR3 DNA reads TGTGCCAGCAGTTACGGGCAGGGAAACGAAAAACTGTTTTTT.

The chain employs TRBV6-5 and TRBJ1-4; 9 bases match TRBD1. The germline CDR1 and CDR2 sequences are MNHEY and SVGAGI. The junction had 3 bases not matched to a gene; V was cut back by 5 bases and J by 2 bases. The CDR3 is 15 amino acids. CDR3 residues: CASSTGGATNEKLFF. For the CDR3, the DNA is TGTGCCAGCAGTACAGGGGGCGCGACTAATGAAAAACTGTTTTTT.

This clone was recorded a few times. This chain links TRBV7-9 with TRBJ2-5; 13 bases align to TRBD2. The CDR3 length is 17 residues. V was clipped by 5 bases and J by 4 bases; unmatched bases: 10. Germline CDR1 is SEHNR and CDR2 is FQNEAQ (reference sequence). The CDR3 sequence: CASSPLAGGPRRETQYF. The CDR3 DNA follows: TGTGCCAGCAGCCCACTAGCGGGAGGGCCAAGGAGAGAGACCCAGTACTTC.

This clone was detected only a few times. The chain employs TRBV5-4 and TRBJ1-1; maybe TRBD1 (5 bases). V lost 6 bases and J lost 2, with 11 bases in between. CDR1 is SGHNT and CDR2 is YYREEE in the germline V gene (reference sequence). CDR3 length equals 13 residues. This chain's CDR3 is CASIKWGNTEAFF. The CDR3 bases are TGTGCCAGCATCAAATGGGGCAACACTGAAGCTTTCTTT.

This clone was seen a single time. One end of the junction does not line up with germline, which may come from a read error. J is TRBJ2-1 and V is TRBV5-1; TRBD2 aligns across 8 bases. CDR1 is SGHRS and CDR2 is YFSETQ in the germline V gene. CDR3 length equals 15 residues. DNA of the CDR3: TGCGCCAGCAGCTTAGCGGGAGAATCCTACAGTGAGCAGTTCTTC. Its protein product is CASSLAGESYSEQFF.

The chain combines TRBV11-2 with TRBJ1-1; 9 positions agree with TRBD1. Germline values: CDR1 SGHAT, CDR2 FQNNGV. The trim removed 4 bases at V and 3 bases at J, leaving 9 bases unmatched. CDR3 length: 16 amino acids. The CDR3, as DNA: TGTGCCAGCAGCTCAAAAACCGGGACAGGGCACACTGAAGCTTTCTTT. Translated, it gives CASSSKTGTGHTEAFF.

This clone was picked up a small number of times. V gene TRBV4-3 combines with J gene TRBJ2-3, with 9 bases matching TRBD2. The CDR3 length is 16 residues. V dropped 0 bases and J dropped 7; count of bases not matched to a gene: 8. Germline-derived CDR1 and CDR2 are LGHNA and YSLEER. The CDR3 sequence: CASSQDWPSGVNTQYF. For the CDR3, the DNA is TGCGCCAGCAGCCAAGATTGGCCTAGCGGGGTAAATACGCAGTATTTT.

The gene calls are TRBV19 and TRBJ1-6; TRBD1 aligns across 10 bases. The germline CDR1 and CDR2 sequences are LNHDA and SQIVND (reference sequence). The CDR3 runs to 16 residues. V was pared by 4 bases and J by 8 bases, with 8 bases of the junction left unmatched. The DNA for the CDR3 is TGTGCCAGTAGTAACACGGGACAGGGGAATCATTCACCCCTCCACTTT. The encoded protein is CASSNTGQGNHSPLHF.

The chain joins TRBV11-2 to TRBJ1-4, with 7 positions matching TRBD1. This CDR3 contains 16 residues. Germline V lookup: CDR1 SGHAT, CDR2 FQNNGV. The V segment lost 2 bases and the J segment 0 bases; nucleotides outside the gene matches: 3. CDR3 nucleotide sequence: TGTGCCAGCAGCTTAATCAGGGGGACAACTAATGAAAAACTGTTTTTT. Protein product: CASSLIRGTTNEKLFF.

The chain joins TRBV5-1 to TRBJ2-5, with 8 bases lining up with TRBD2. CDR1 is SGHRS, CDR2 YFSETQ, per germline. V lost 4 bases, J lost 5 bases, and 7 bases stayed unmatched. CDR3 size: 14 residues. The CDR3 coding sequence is TGCGCCAGCAGCATAAGCGGGAGTCGGGAGACCCAGTACTTC. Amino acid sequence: CASSISGSRETQYF.